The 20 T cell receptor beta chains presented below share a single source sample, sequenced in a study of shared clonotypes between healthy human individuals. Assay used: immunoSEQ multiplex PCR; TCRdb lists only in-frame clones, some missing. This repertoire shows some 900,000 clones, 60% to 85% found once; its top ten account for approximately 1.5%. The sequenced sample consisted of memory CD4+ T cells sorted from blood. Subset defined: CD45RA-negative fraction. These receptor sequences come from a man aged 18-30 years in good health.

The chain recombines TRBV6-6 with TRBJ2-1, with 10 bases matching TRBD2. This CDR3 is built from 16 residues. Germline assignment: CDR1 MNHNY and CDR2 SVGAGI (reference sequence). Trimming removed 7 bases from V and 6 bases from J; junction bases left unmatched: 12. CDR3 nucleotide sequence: TGTGCCAGCACACAGGGAGCGGGAGGGGTGATCAATGAGCAGTTCTTC. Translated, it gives CASTQGAGGVINEQFF.

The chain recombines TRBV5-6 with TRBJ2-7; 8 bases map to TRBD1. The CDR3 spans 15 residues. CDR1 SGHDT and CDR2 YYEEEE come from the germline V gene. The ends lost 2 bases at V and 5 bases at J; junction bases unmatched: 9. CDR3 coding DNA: TGTGCCAGCAGCTTTGTGACCACAGGGGGACACGAGCAGTACTTC. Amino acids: CASSFVTTGGHEQYF.

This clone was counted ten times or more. The CDR3 here is CAWSLLRNTEAFF. The CDR3 nucleotides read TGTGCCTGGAGTCTGCTTAGGAACACTGAAGCTTTCTTT. This chain connects TRBV30 to TRBJ1-1; D call uncertain. V gave up 2 bases and J gave up 1 base, with 8 bases separating them. This CDR3 region has 13 residues. From germline, CDR1 is GTSNPN and CDR2 SVGIG (reference sequence).

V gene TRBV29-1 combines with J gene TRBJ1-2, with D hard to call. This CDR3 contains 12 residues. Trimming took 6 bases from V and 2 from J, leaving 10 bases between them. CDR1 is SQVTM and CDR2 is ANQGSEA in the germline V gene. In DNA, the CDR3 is TGCAGCGTGTATGGGTCGAACTATGGCTACACCTTC. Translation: CSVYGSNYGYTF.

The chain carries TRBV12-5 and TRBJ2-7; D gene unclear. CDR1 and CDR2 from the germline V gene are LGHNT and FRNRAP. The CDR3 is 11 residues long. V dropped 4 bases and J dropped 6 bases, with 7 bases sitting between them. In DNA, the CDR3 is TGTGCTAGTGGTTCCCTGTCCGAGCAGTACTTC. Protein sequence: CASGSLSEQYF.

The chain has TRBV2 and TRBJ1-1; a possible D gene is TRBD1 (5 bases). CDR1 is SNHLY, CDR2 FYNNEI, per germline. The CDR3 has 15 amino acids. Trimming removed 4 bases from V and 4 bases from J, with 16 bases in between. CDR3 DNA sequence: TGTGCCAGCAGTGGATTCTGGGGGGAGGGCACTGAAGCTTTCTTT. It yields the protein CASSGFWGEGTEAFF. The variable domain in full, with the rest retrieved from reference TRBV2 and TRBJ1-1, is EPEVTQTPSHQVTQMGQEVILRCVPISNHLYFYWYRQILGQKVEFLVSFYNNEISEKSEIFDDQFSVERPDGSNFTLKIRSTKLEDSAMYFCASSGFWGEGTEAFFGQGTRLTVV.

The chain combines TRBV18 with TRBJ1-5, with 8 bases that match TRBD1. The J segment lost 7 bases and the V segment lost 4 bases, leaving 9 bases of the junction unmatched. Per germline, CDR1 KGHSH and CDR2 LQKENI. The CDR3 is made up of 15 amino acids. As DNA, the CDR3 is TGTGCCAGCTCACTAGGGGACAGGACGGGCCAGCCCCAGCATTTT. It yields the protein CASSLGDRTGQPQHF. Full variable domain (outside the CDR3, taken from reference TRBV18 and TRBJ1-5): NAGVMQNPRHLVRRRGQEARLRCSPMKGHSHVYWYRQLPEEGLKFMVYLQKENIIDESGMPKERFSAEFPKEGPSILRIQQVVRGDSAAYFCASSLGDRTGQPQHFGDGTRLSIL.

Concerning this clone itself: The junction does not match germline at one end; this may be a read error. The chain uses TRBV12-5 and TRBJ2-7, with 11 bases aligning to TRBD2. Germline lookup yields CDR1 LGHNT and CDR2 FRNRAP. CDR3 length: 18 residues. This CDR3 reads CASALVIAGGPASYEQYF. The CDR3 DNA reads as TGTGCTAGTGCTTTGGTAATAGCGGGAGGGCCAGCCTCCTACGAGCAGTACTTC. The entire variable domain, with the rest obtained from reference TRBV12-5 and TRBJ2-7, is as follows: DARVTQTPRHKVTEMGQEVTMRCQPILGHNTVFWYRQTMMQGLELLAYFRNRAPLDDSGMPKDRFSAEMPDATLATLKIQPSEPRDSAVYFCASALVIAGGPASYEQYFGPGTRLTVT.

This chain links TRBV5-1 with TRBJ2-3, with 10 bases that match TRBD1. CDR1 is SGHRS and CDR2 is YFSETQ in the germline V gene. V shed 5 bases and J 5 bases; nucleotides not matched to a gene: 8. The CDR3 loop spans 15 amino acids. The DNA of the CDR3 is TGCGCCAGCAGTTCTTTAGGACAGGGGGTAGATACGCAGTATTTT. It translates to CASSSLGQGVDTQYF. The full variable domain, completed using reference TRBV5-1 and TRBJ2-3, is KAGVTQTPRYLIKTRGQQVTLSCSPISGHRSVSWYQQTPGQGLQFLFEYFSETQRNKGNFPGRFSGRQFSNSRSEMNVSTLELGDSALYLCASSSLGQGVDTQYFGPGTRLTVL.

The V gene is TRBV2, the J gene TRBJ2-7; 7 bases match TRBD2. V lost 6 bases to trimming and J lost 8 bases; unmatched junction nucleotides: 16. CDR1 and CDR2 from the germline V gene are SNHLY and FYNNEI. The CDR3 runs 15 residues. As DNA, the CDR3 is TGTGCCAGCAGAGCCCCGGGACTATTGCTCCCTCAGCAGTACTTC. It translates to CASRAPGLLLPQQYF.

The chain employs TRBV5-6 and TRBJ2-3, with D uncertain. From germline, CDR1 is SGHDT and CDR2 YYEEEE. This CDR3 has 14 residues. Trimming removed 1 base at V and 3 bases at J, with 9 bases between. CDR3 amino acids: CASSLPDWTDTQYF. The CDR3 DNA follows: TGTGCCAGCAGCTTGCCAGACTGGACAGATACGCAGTATTTT.

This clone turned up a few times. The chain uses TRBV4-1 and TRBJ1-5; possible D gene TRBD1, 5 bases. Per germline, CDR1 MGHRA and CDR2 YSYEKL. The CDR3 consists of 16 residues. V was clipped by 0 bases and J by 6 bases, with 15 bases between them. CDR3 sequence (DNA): TGCGCCAGCAGCCAAGATCTAGGAGGGGCGGGTCAGCCCCAGCATTTT. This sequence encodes CASSQDLGGAGQPQHF.

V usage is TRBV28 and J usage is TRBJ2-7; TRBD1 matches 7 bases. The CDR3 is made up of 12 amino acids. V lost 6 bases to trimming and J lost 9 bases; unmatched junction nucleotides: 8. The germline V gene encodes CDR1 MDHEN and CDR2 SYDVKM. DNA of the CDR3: TGTGCCAGCAGCCTACAGGGGCTTGGGCAGTACTTC. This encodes CASSLQGLGQYF.

CDR3 sequence reads: CASSLMGQGGPNEKLFF. The CDR3 nucleotides read TGCGCCAGCAGCTTGATGGGACAGGGAGGGCCTAATGAAAAACTGTTTTTT. The chain couples TRBV5-1 to TRBJ1-4; 9 positions match TRBD1. Germline lookup yields CDR1 SGHRS and CDR2 YFSETQ. The CDR3 runs to 17 residues. V lost 1 base to trimming and J lost 3 bases; unmatched junction nucleotides: 7.

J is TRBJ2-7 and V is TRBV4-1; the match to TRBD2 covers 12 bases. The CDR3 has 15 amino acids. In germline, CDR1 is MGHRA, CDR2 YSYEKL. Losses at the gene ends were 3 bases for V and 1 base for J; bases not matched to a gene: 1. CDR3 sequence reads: CASSHGLAGSYEQYF. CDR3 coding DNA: TGCGCCAGCAGCCACGGACTAGCGGGGTCCTACGAGCAGTACTTC.

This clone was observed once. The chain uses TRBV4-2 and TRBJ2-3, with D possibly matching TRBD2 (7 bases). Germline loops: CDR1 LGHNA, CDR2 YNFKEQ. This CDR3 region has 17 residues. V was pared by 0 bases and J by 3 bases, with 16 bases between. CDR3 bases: TGTGCCAGCAGCCAAGAAGGAGGCGGGGGCGGTACAGATACGCAGTATTTT. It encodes CASSQEGGGGGTDTQYF.

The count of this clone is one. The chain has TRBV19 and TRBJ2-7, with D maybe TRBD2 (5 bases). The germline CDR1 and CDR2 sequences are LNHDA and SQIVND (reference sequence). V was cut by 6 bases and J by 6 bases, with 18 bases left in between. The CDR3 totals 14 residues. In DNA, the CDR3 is TGTGCCAGTAGGCCCGACGGGGATTTATCCGAGCAGTACTTC. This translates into CASRPDGDLSEQYF.

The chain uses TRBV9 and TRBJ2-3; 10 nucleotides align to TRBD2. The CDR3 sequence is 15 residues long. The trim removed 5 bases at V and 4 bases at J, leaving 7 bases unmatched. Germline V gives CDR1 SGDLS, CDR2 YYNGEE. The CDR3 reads CASSLSGGRSDTQYF. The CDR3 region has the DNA TGTGCCAGCAGTCTTAGCGGGGGGCGCTCAGATACGCAGTATTTT.

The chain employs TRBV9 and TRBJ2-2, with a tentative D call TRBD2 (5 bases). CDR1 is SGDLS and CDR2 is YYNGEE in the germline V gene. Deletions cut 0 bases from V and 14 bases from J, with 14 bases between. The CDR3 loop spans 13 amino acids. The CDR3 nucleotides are TGTGCCAGCAGCGTAGGAGGGCGCGGGTCTCTGTTTTTT. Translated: CASSVGGRGSLFF.

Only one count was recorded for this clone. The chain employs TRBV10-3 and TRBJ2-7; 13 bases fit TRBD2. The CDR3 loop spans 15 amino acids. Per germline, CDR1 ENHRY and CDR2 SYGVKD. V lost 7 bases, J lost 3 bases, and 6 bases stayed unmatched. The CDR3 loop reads CAITNGLAGDYEQYF. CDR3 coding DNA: TGTGCCATCACCAATGGACTAGCGGGGGACTACGAGCAGTACTTC.